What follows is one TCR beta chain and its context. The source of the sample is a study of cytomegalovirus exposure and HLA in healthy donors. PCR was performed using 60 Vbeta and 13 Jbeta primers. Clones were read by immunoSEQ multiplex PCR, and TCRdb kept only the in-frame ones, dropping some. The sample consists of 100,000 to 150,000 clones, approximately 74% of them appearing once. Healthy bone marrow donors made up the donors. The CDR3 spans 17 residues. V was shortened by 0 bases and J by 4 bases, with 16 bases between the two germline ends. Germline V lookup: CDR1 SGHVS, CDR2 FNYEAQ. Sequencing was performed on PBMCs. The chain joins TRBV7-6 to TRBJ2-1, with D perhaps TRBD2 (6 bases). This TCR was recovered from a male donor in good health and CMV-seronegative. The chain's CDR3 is CASSLARRLATYNEQFF. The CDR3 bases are TGTGCCAGCAGCTTAGCCCGAAGGCTAGCGACATACAATGAGCAGTTCTTC.